This T cell receptor beta chain was documented in a study of blood T cell repertoires in COVID-19. Trimming removed 5 bases from V and 0 bases from J, with 16 bases in between. Germline CDR1 and CDR2: SGHVS and FQNEAQ. The CDR3 runs 16 residues. Profiling relied on immunoSEQ multiplex PCR, and the TCRdb table lists in-frame clones only, not all of them. The sample has roughly 480,000 clones; 85% to 90% are singletons. This sequence was found in a man aged 18 to 29 with COVID-19, enrolled during active disease. The genes are TRBV7-8 and TRBJ1-1; possibly TRBD1 for D (6 bases). Sequenced input: peripheral blood. DNA for the CDR3: TGTGCCAGCAGCACCGGAGGAACAGGGATGAACACTGAAGCTTTCTTT. Translated: CASSTGGTGMNTEAFF.